The next 11 T cell receptor beta chains were all read from a single sample in a study of vaccination effects on CD4 cells after COVID-19 (dated by TCRdb to between 2021 and 2024). To identify antigen-specific CD4+ T cell clonotypes by their expansion, the ViraFEST assay first stimulated PBMC with viral peptide pools and then applied TCR sequencing. After roughly 11 days of culture, CD4+ T cells were isolated with the EasySep CD4+ T cell isolation kit. Each participant got two doses of an mRNA SARS-CoV-2 vaccine, either BNT162b2 or mRNA-1273. Libraries were made using the immunoSEQ multiplex PCR assay. The immuneACCESS repertoire file appears here via TCRdb, limited to in-frame rearrangements. These files lack a portion of the clones; in checked studies, under half of the deficit traces to unresolved V genes, and the cause of the others is not known. The sample table records approximately 31,000 clones; roughly two thirds of these occur just once. The top ten clonotypes cover around 12% of the sample.

No cognate antigen is known for these TCRs. Sequencing was performed on CD4+ T cells from PBMCs cultured with HCoV-229E spike peptides, taken after COVID-19 vaccination. According to the study, the label for this sample's cell subset or site signals: HCoV-229E spike overlapping peptide pool stimulation. The source is a human donor who received a COVID-19 vaccine.

The chain employs TRBV27 and TRBJ1-2; TRBD1 agrees at 11 bases. The CDR3 has 15 amino acids. The V segment lost 5 bases and the J segment 8 bases; nucleotides outside the gene matches: 10. Germline V gives CDR1 MNHEY, CDR2 SMNVEV (reference sequence). The CDR3 is CASSPAWDRGKGYTF. The CDR3 DNA reads as TGTGCCAGCAGTCCCGCATGGGACAGGGGGAAGGGCTACACCTTC.

J is TRBJ2-3 and V is TRBV21-1; TRBD1 is the table's D call and was not checked against the DNA. TRBV21-1 is shown as a pseudogene. There are 17 residues in the CDR3. The CDR3 region has the DNA TGTGCCAGCAGCAATAAACGCTTCAGGGCCAGCACAGATACGCAGTATTTT. Translation gives CASSNKRFRASTDTQYF.

This clone is medium-sized by share. The rearrangement uses TRBV11-2 and TRBJ1-2; 8 nucleotides agree with TRBD1. This CDR3 spans 13 amino acids. V shed 5 bases and J 3 bases; nucleotides not matched to a gene: 2. Germline values: CDR1 SGHAT, CDR2 FQNNGV. The DNA of the CDR3 is TGTGCCAGCAGCCCGGGACAGGACTATGGCTACACCTTC. Translated, it gives CASSPGQDYGYTF. The variable domain in full, completed from reference TRBV11-2 and TRBJ1-2, reads EAGVAQSPRYKIIEKRQSVAFWCNPISGHATLYWYQQILGQGPKLLIQFQNNGVVDDSQLPKDRFSAERLKGVDSTLKIQPAKLEDSAVYLCASSPGQDYGYTFGSGTRLTVV.

This chain joins TRBV28 and TRBJ2-5, with a tentative D call TRBD2 (6 bases). Germline lookup yields CDR1 MDHEN and CDR2 SYDVKM. The length of the CDR3 is 14 residues. V was shortened by 1 base and J by 1 base, with 7 bases between the two germline ends. This CDR3 is CASSLSAGQETQYF. As DNA, the CDR3 is TGTGCCAGCAGTTTATCAGCGGGCCAAGAGACCCAGTACTTC.

The CDR3 coding sequence is TGTGCCAGTAGCGGCGCCAGGTTCCACACAGATACGCAGTATTTT. It translates to CASSGARFHTDTQYF. The chain links TRBV19 to TRBJ2-3; D remains unclear. With 6 bases removed from V and 2 bases from J, the gap between germline ends came to 15 bases. The CDR3 runs 15 residues. CDR1 is LNHDA and CDR2 is SQIVND in the germline V gene (reference sequence).

The genes are TRBV18 and TRBJ1-2; 7 bases are a match to TRBD1. J was trimmed by 3 bases and V by 4 bases; bases with no gene match: 2. Germline assignment: CDR1 KGHSH and CDR2 LQKENI. The CDR3 is made up of 13 amino acids. The CDR3 DNA follows: TGTGCCAGCTCACTCGGGACAGACTATGGCTACACCTTC. Translated: CASSLGTDYGYTF.

The chain has TRBV7-9 and TRBJ1-3; perhaps TRBD1 as D (6 bases). The CDR3 consists of 16 residues. Germline V lookup: CDR1 SEHNR, CDR2 FQNEAQ (reference sequence). V shed 8 bases and J shed 2 bases, with 19 bases lying between them. The CDR3 sequence is CASRPWGGRTGNTIYF. The CDR3 bases are TGTGCCAGCCGACCGTGGGGGGGGCGAACTGGAAACACCATATATTTT.

This clone has only a few counts. The V gene is TRBV30, the J gene TRBJ1-5, with a possible D match to TRBD1 (6 bases). The CDR3 has 12 residues. Deletions cut 1 base from V and 7 bases from J, with 8 bases between. CDR1 and CDR2 (germline): GTSNPN, SVGIG (reference sequence). The CDR3 region has the DNA TGTGCCTGGAGTGGGGGGCCCCAGCCCCAGCATTTT. This sequence encodes CAWSGGPQPQHF.

The chain is built from TRBV4-1 and TRBJ1-4, with 10 bases that match TRBD1. Trimming at V came to 6 bases and at J to 8 bases, leaving 18 bases not matched to a gene. The CDR3 is 18 amino acids. Germline V gene sequence: CDR1 MGHRA, CDR2 YSYEKL. In DNA, the CDR3 is TGCGCCAGCAGAGCCAAGAGGACAGGGGGAAGGGAGGAGGAAAAACTGTTTTTT. Its translation: CASRAKRTGGREEEKLFF.

By share, this clone counts as medium-sized. V and J are TRBV7-9 and TRBJ1-3; no firm D call. Germline assignment: CDR1 SEHNR and CDR2 FQNEAQ (reference sequence). V was cut by 5 bases and J by 2 bases, with 4 bases left in between. The CDR3 is 12 amino acids. In nucleotides, the CDR3 is TGTGCCAGCAGCCCGACTGGAAACACCATATATTTT. Translated: CASSPTGNTIYF.

This rearrangement joins TRBV29-1 to TRBJ1-1; 9 nucleotides align to TRBD1. CDR1 and CDR2 (germline): SQVTM, ANQGSEA. J gave up 1 base and V 7 bases, and 1 base lay outside the gene matches. The CDR3 runs 12 residues. The DNA of the CDR3 is TGCAGCGGACAGGGGGGGAACACTGAAGCTTTCTTT. Translating gives CSGQGGNTEAFF.